The 16 T cell receptor beta chains below come from one sample, sequenced in a study of blood T cell repertoires in COVID-19. Clones were read by immunoSEQ multiplex PCR, and TCRdb kept only the in-frame ones, dropping some. The sample yields about 55,000 clones, 86% seen once. Sequenced material: peripheral blood. The receptors derive from a man between 65 and 85 years old with acute or convalescent COVID-19.

This clone came up once. The genes are TRBV2 and TRBJ2-2, with D unresolved. V was clipped by 5 bases and J by 5 bases, with 9 bases between them. Germline CDR1 is SNHLY and CDR2 is FYNNEI. This CDR3 spans 13 amino acids. CDR3 DNA: TGTGCCAGCAGTTTACTTGAAACCGGGGAGCTGTTTTTT. Encoded protein: CASSLLETGELFF.

This clone has just a few counts. The chain employs TRBV5-1 and TRBJ2-7; a possible D gene is TRBD2 (6 bases). The CDR3 runs to 15 residues. Trimming took 0 bases from V and 3 from J, leaving 13 bases between them. Looked up from germline, CDR1 is SGHRS and CDR2 is YFSETQ. The CDR3 sequence: CASSLGDFAFYEQYF. The DNA of the CDR3 is TGCGCCAGCAGCTTGGGGGACTTCGCTTTCTACGAGCAGTACTTC.

The V call is TRBV6-1, the J call TRBJ1-2; a weak D match, TRBD1 (5 bases). Germline loops: CDR1 MNHNS, CDR2 SASEGT. The CDR3 extends over 16 amino acids. Deletions cut 0 bases from V and 2 bases from J, with 13 bases between. CDR3 region: CASSEAYSRGNYGYTF. The CDR3 coding sequence is TGTGCCAGCAGTGAAGCGTATAGCCGGGGGAACTATGGCTACACCTTC.

This chain uses TRBV19 with TRBJ1-5, with 9 bases fitting TRBD1. Germline V CDR1 and CDR2: LNHDA, SQIVND (reference sequence). The V segment lost 6 bases and the J segment 4 bases; nucleotides outside the gene matches: 10. CDR3 length equals 16 residues. CDR3 protein: CASSPPGQGENQPQHF. CDR3 bases: TGTGCCAGTAGCCCACCGGGACAGGGTGAAAATCAGCCCCAGCATTTT.

The chain couples TRBV7-9 to TRBJ1-1; 9 nucleotides line up with TRBD1. CDR3 length: 18 amino acids. Germline CDR1 SEHNR, CDR2 FQNEAQ (reference sequence). V lost 4 bases, J lost 0 bases, and 12 bases stayed unmatched. The CDR3 is CASSWVTGTGHVNTEAFF. CDR3 DNA: TGTGCCAGCAGCTGGGTGACCGGGACAGGGCATGTGAACACTGAAGCTTTCTTT. The complete variable domain, with remaining parts taken from reference TRBV7-9 and TRBJ1-1, reads DTGVSQNPRHKITKRGQNVTFRCDPISEHNRLYWYRQTLGQGPEFLTYFQNEAQLEKSRLLSDRFSAERPKGSFSTLEIQRTEQGDSAMYLCASSWVTGTGHVNTEAFFGQGTRLTVV.

The chain uses TRBV6-5 and TRBJ1-6, with D perhaps matching TRBD1 (5 bases). The CDR3 extends over 16 amino acids. V lost 2 bases, J lost 10 bases, and 18 bases lay in between. Germline-derived CDR1 and CDR2 are MNHEY and SVGAGI. The CDR3 DNA is TGTGCCAGCAGTTACGATCGGAACCTCCCAGGGTCACCCCTCCACTTT. Translated, it gives CASSYDRNLPGSPLHF.

J is TRBJ1-5 and V is TRBV7-2, with D possibly TRBD1 on 5 matching bases. The germline V gene encodes CDR1 SGHTA and CDR2 FQGNSA. CDR3 length: 15 amino acids. V was clipped by 1 base and J by 3 bases, with 10 bases between them. CDR3 DNA: TGTGCCAGCAGCTTAGGGGCAGGGAACAATCAGCCCCAGCATTTT. This sequence encodes CASSLGAGNNQPQHF. Variable domain in full (rest from reference TRBV7-2 and TRBJ1-5): GAGVSQSPSNKVTEKGKDVELRCDPISGHTALYWYRQSLGQGLEFLIYFQGNSAPDKSGLPSDRFSAERTGGSVSTLTIQRTQQEDSAVYLCASSLGAGNNQPQHFGDGTRLSIL.

The V gene is TRBV28, the J gene TRBJ1-1, with 10 bases identical to TRBD1. The CDR3 loop spans 15 amino acids. Germline V CDR1 and CDR2: MDHEN, SYDVKM. V lost 4 bases and J lost 7; bases outside the gene matches: 9. Written as DNA, the CDR3 is TGTGCCAGCAGTTCGCCGACAGGGGGCTTCGGTGAAGCTTTCTTT. This translates into CASSSPTGGFGEAFF.

This clone was seen just once. The chain has TRBV30 and TRBJ2-7; D is perhaps TRBD1 (8 bases). This CDR3 region has 13 residues. V lost 1 base and J lost 10, with 17 bases in between. Germline CDR1 GTSNPN, CDR2 SVGIG (reference sequence). The CDR3 protein is CAWSAPQGGYQYF. The CDR3 DNA reads TGTGCCTGGAGTGCACCACAGGGGGGGTATCAGTACTTC.

The genes are TRBV15 and TRBJ2-1; 7 bases match TRBD2. Germline CDR1 LNHNV, CDR2 YYDKDF (reference sequence). This CDR3 comprises 16 residues. The V gene end was trimmed by 1 base and the J gene end by 2 bases; junction bases not matched to a gene: 5. This CDR3 is CATSRVGEGPYNEQFF. The CDR3, as DNA: TGTGCCACCAGCAGAGTGGGGGAGGGCCCCTACAATGAGCAGTTCTTC. Supplemented by reference TRBV15 and TRBJ2-1, the full variable domain reads DAMVIQNPRYQVTQFGKPVTLSCSQTLNHNVMYWYQQKSSQAPKLLFHYYDKDFNNEADTPDNFQSRRPNTSFCFLDIRSPGLGDTAMYLCATSRVGEGPYNEQFFGPGTRLTVL.

Note on this clone: At one of its ends the junction is not consistent with the germline gene, which may arise from a read error. The chain links TRBV19 to TRBJ1-5; a possible D gene is TRBD1 (5 bases). Germline V CDR1 and CDR2: LNHDA, SQIVND (reference sequence). The length of the CDR3 is 14 residues. CDR3 sequence: CASSIATGKQPQHF. In DNA, the CDR3 is TGTGCCAGTAGTATTGCAACAGGCAAGCAGCCCCAGCATTTT.

The rearrangement links TRBV2 to TRBJ2-5, with D perhaps TRBD2 (6 bases). The V and J ends lost 6 bases and 7 bases respectively, with 15 bases between them. Germline V gene data show CDR1 as SNHLY and CDR2 as FYNNEI. There are 13 residues in the CDR3. The CDR3 nucleotides read TGTGCCAGCAGCGCCGTCTACGGGGGGACCCAGTACTTC. Its translation is CASSAVYGGTQYF.

This clone was observed a single time. The V gene is TRBV6-2 or TRBV6-3, the J gene TRBJ1-1; 7 bases fit TRBD1. This CDR3 spans 15 amino acids. Germline CDR1 is MNHEY and CDR2 is SVGEGT. The ends lost 5 bases at V and 1 base at J; junction bases unmatched: 7. CDR3 region: CASSTWNRGNTEAFF. The DNA of the CDR3 is TGTGCCAGCAGTACCTGGAACAGGGGGAACACTGAAGCTTTCTTT.

The chain combines TRBV19 with TRBJ1-4; possibly TRBD1 for D (6 bases). The CDR3 covers 15 residues. Germline CDR1 LNHDA, CDR2 SQIVND (reference sequence). Trimming stripped 5 bases from V and 7 bases from J, with 17 bases between. The DNA for the CDR3 is TGTGCCAGTAGTGCAACAGGGACAAGGGGTGAAAAACTGTTTTTT. This gives the protein CASSATGTRGEKLFF.

The chain carries TRBV4-3 and TRBJ1-1; D remains unclear. Germline-derived CDR1 and CDR2 are LGHNA and YSLEER. CDR3 length equals 13 residues. Trimming removed 3 bases at V and 5 bases at J, with 10 bases between. The CDR3 coding sequence is TGCGCCAGCAGCCAGGCTAGAGGGACTGAAGCTTTCTTT. Amino acid sequence: CASSQARGTEAFF.

The chain is built from TRBV7-9 and TRBJ2-5, with TRBD2 identical over 16 bases. The CDR3 loop spans 16 amino acids. After removal of 5 bases from V and 3 bases from J, the junction contained 3 bases not matched to a gene. Germline assignment: CDR1 SEHNR and CDR2 FQNEAQ (reference sequence). The CDR3 spells CASSPGTSGREETQYF. The DNA of the CDR3 is TGTGCCAGCAGCCCCGGGACTAGCGGGAGGGAAGAGACCCAGTACTTC.